Listed below are T cell receptor beta chains from one sample, sequenced in a study of cytomegalovirus exposure and HLA in healthy donors. Using immunoSEQ multiplex PCR, the repertoire was profiled, and TCRdb retains in-frame clones only, with some absent. The table lists about 86,000 clones, 70% to 85% of them singletons. Sequencing was performed on PBMCs. The receptor set was obtained from a man aged 60-69 years in good health and CMV-seronegative. Both conserved end residues are part of each CDR3. D genes are given only for firm matches. Size tells how often a clone was seen (once, few, many) or the class of an expanded clone, and some rows leave it out.

TRBJ2-7,TRBV5-5,-,-,CASTPSWGVSSYEQYF,TGTGCCAGCACCCCTTCCTGGGGGGTGAGCTCCTACGAGCAGTACTTC
TRBJ1-4,TRBV5-1,TRBD1,-,CASSLDQGAREKLFF,TGCGCCAGCAGCTTGGATCAGGGGGCGCGCGAAAAACTGTTTTTT
TRBJ2-5,TRBV5-1,TRBD1,-,CASSLGQGAVQETQYF,TGCGCCAGCAGCTTAGGGCAGGGGGCCGTGCAGGAGACCCAGTACTTC
TRBJ1-4,TRBV19,-,once,CASSPADSTNEKLFF,TGTGCCAGTAGTCCCGCGGATTCAACTAATGAAAAACTGTTTTTT
TRBJ1-3,TRBV6-1,-,few,CASNNDRGNTIYF,TGTGCCAGCAATAACGACAGGGGAAACACCATATATTTT
TRBJ2-5,TRBV7-2,TRBD1,-,CASSLDRGIMETQYF,TGTGCCAGCAGCTTAGACAGGGGAATAATGGAGACCCAGTACTTC
TRBJ1-1,TRBV7-8,-,few,CASSFQGNTEAFF,TGTGCCAGCAGCTTTCAGGGGAACACTGAAGCTTTCTTT
TRBJ1-4,TRBV19,TRBD1,-,CASSAQGAAEKLFF,TGTGCCAGTAGTGCCCAGGGGGCGGCCGAAAAACTGTTTTTT
TRBJ1-1,TRBV12-5,TRBD1,-,CASGLDPQGGGTEAFF,TGTGCTAGTGGTTTGGATCCCCAGGGGGGTGGCACTGAAGCTTTCTTT
TRBJ2-7,TRBV19,TRBD2,-,CASRAGSSYEQYF,TGTGCCAGTAGAGCGGGATCCTCCTACGAGCAGTACTTC
TRBJ2-6,TRBV10-3,TRBD2,-,CATSGGFNSGANVLTF,TGTGCCACCAGCGGGGGGTTTAACTCTGGGGCCAACGTCCTGACTTTC
TRBJ2-7,TRBV2,TRBD1,-,CASSGQGGTYEQYF,TGTGCCAGCAGCGGACAGGGGGGTACCTACGAGCAGTACTTC
TRBJ2-7,TRBV7-9,TRBD1,-,CSSSFGGRTGEHEQYF,TGTTCCAGCAGCTTCGGGGGGAGGACAGGGGAACACGAGCAGTACTTC
TRBJ2-4,TRBV19,TRBD2,medium-sized,CASSRGGDIQYF,TGTGCCAGTAGTAGGGGGGGGGACATTCAGTACTTC
TRBJ2-7,TRBV27,TRBD1,-,CASSLDQRTGKGYEQYF,TGTGCCAGCAGTTTAGACCAAAGGACAGGGAAAGGCTACGAGCAGTACTTC
TRBJ2-7,TRBV18,TRBD1,-,CASSLLGQGALYEQYF,TGTGCCAGCTCACTGCTCGGACAGGGGGCCCTCTACGAGCAGTACTTC
TRBJ2-2,TRBV15,-,-,CATSYPPAGDTGELFF,TGTGCCACCAGCTACCCACCGGCCGGGGACACCGGGGAGCTGTTTTTT
TRBJ1-2,TRBV6-6,TRBD1,-,CASRDRAGYGYTF,TGTGCCAGCCGGGACAGGGCTGGGTATGGCTACACCTTC
TRBJ2-7,TRBV5-1,-,-,CASSLGGGYEQYF,TGCGCCAGCAGCTTGGGTGGAGGCTACGAGCAGTACTTC
TRBJ1-2,TRBV28,TRBD1,-,CASSPSGTVYGYTF,TGTGCCAGCAGTCCCTCCGGGACAGTCTATGGCTACACCTTC
TRBJ2-6,TRBV2,TRBD1,-,CASHRGPSAGANVLTF,TGTGCCAGCCACAGGGGGCCCTCTGCTGGGGCCAACGTCCTGACTTTC
TRBJ1-1,TRBV5-1,-,once,CASRPAGPNTEAFF,TGCGCCAGCAGACCGGCAGGGCCGAACACTGAAGCTTTCTTT
TRBJ2-3,TRBV28,-,once,CASSLVVSGDTQYF,TGTGCCAGCAGTTTAGTAGTTTCCGGAGATACGCAGTATTTT
TRBJ1-6,TRBV30,TRBD1,-,CAWRRGTENSPLHF,TGTGCCTGGAGGCGAGGGACAGAGAATTCACCCCTCCACTTT
TRBJ2-5,TRBV19,TRBD2,-,CASSTSGGAGTQYF,TGTGCCAGTAGTACTAGCGGGGGGGCGGGGACCCAGTACTTC
TRBJ2-7,TRBV7-9,-,-,CASSAAGEQYF,TGTGCCAGCAGCGCGGCGGGCGAGCAGTACTTC
TRBJ2-3,TRBV19,TRBD2,few,CASTATSGGDTDTQYF,TGTGCCAGTACCGCTACTAGCGGGGGGGACACAGATACGCAGTATTTT
TRBJ2-7,TRBV25-1,TRBD1,-,CASSARTGVGEQYF,TGTGCCAGCAGCGCACGTACAGGGGTGGGGGAGCAGTACTTC
TRBJ1-1,TRBV23-1,-,-,CASRVSRGAFF,TGCGCCAGCCGAGTCAGCAGGGGTGCTTTCTTT
TRBJ1-5,TRBV28,-,-,CASRLRVGGQPQHF,TGTGCCAGCCGACTACGGGTAGGGGGTCAGCCCCAGCATTTT
TRBJ1-4,TRBV7-9,TRBD1,once,CASSFADRDEKLFF,TGTGCCAGCAGCTTCGCGGACAGGGATGAAAAACTGTTTTTT
TRBJ1-4,TRBV2,-,few,CASNTPGEHGSNEKLFF,TGTGCCAGCAACACTCCGGGGGAACATGGGTCTAATGAAAAACTGTTTTTT
TRBJ2-5,TRBV19,-,-,CASSIVLDRSMAQYF,TGTGCCAGTAGTATTGTTCTTGACAGGTCGATGGCCCAGTACTTC
TRBJ1-5,TRBV7-2,-,-,CASSLSNSPNQPQHF,TGTGCCAGCAGCTTATCTAACAGCCCTAATCAGCCCCAGCATTTT
TRBJ1-2,TRBV2,TRBD1,once,CASSPRQGEGYTF,TGTGCCAGCAGTCCCCGACAGGGGGAGGGCTACACCTTC
TRBJ2-7,TRBV6-5,TRBD1,-,CASSRGATGNHEQYF,TGTGCCAGCAGTCGCGGTGCGACAGGGAACCACGAGCAGTACTTC
TRBJ2-7,TRBV4-1,TRBD1,once,CASSQVDGTGDHEQYF,TGCGCCAGCAGCCAAGTTGATGGGACAGGGGACCACGAGCAGTACTTC
TRBJ2-7,TRBV7-9,-,-,CASSLVETYEQYF,TGTGCCAGCAGCTTGGTAGAAACCTACGAGCAGTACTTC
TRBJ1-4,TRBV2,TRBD1,many,CASSPGTVHEKLFF,TGTGCCAGCAGCCCCGGGACAGTTCATGAAAAACTGTTTTTT
TRBJ1-1,TRBV6-5,-,-,CASIPGTGQNTEAFF,TGTGCCAGCATCCCGGGGACGGGACAGAACACTGAAGCTTTCTTT